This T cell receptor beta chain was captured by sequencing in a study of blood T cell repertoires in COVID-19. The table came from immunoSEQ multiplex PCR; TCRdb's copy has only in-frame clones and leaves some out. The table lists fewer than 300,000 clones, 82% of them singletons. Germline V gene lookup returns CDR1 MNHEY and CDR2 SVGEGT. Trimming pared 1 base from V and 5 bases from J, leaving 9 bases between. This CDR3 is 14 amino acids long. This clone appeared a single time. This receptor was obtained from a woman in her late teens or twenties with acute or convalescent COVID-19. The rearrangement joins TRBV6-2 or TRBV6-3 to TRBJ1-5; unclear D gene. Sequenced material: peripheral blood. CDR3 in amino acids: CASSYLGRDQPQHF. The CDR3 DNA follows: TGTGCCAGCAGTTACTTAGGGAGAGATCAGCCCCAGCATTTT.